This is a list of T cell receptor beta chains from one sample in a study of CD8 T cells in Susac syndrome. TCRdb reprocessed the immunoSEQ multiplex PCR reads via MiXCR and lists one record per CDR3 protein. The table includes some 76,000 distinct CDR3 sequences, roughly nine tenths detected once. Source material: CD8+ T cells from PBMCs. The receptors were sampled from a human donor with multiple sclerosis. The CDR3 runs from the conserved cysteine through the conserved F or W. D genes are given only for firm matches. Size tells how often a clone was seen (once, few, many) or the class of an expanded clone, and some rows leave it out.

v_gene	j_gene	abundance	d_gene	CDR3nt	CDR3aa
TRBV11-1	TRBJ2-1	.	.	TGTGCCAGCAGCCCACTGGCTCCGTCCTACAATGAGCAGTTCTTC	CASSPLAPSYNEQFF
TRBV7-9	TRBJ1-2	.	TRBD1	TGTGCCAGCAGCCCAGGGACAGGGGAATGGGTAGACTATGGCTACACCTTC	CASSPGTGEWVDYGYTF
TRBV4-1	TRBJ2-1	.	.	TGCGCCAGCAGCCAAGAGGGGGAGCCGTATAATGAGCAGTTCTTC	CASSQEGEPYNEQFF
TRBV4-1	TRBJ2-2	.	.	TGCGCCAGCAACCAAGCAGGACTTAACACCGGGGAGCTGTTTTTT	CASNQAGLNTGELFF
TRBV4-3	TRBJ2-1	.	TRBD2	TGCGCCAGCAGCCAAACGGGAGGGCCCGTTGGTGAGCAGTTCTTC	CASSQTGGPVGEQFF
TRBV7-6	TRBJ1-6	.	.	TGTGCCAGCAGCTTAAGTGTAAAGGGGGGTAATTCACCCCTCCACTTT	CASSLSVKGGNSPLHF
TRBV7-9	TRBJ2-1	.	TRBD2	TGTGCCAGCAGCTTAGTAGCCAGCGGGGGCTACAATGAGCAGTTCTTC	CASSLVASGGYNEQFF
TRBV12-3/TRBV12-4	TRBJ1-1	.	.	TGTGCCAGCAGTTTTGGGGAAGGGAACACTGAAGCTTTCTTT	CASSFGEGNTEAFF
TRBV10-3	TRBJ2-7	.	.	TGTGCCACCAGAATTTTGAGTGGGAGGGACAGATTCGAGCAGTACTTC	CATRILSGRDRFEQYF
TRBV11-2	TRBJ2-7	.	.	TGTGCCAGCAGCTTGACTATTCACGAGCAGTACTTC	CASSLTIHEQYF
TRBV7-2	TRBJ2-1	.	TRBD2	TGTGCCAGCAGCTGGACTAGCCCCCTCTACAATGACAATGAGCAGTTCTTC	CASSWTSPLYNDNEQFF
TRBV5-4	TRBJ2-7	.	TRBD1	TGTGCCAGCAGCTTGGAACAGGGGTACTACGAGCAGTACTTC	CASSLEQGYYEQYF
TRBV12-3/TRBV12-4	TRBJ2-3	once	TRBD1	TGTGCCAGCACCCCGGGACAGATCACAGATACGCAGTATTTT	CASTPGQITDTQYF
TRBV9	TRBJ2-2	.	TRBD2	TGTGCCAGCAGCGTAACTAGCGGGGGCCCGAACACCGGGGAGCTGTTTTTT	CASSVTSGGPNTGELFF
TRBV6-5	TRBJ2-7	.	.	TGTGCCAGCAGCCCCCCGGACGCCACCTACGAGCAGTACTTC	CASSPPDATYEQYF
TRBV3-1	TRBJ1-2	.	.	TGTGCCAGCAGCCAAGGAATTTACGGGGGCAACTATGGCTACACCTTC	CASSQGIYGGNYGYTF
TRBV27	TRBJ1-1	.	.	TGTGCCAGCAGTAATGGGAGGGGCACTGAAGCTTTCTTT	CASSNGRGTEAFF
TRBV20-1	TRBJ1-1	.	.	TGCAGTGCTAGAGAACCTAGGGACACTGAAGCTTTCTTT	CSAREPRDTEAFF
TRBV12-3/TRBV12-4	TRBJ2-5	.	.	TGTGCCAGCAGGTCCCAGATCCGAGAGACCCAGTACTTC	CASRSQIRETQYF
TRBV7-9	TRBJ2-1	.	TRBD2	TGTGCCAGCAGCGGTACTAGCGGGGGGTCCTACAATGAGCAGTTCTTC	CASSGTSGGSYNEQFF
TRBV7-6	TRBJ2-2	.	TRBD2	TGTGCCAGCAGCCCTGGACTAGCGGGGGATCCGAACACCGGGGAGCTGTTTTTT	CASSPGLAGDPNTGELFF
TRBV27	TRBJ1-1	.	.	TGTGCCAGCAGCCCGGCGGCGGTCACTGAAGCTTTCTTT	CASSPAAVTEAFF
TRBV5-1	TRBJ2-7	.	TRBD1	TGCGCCAGCAGCACGGACAGGGGAGGGGGCTACGAGCAGTACTTC	CASSTDRGGGYEQYF
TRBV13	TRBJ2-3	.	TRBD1	TGTGCCAGCAGCCCCCGGGACAGCGAAGGCACAGATACGCAGTATTTT	CASSPRDSEGTDTQYF
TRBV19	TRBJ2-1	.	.	TGTGCCAGTAGTATTTCCTTGGGCAGCACTAATCCCTCCTACAATGAGCAGTTCTTC	CASSISLGSTNPSYNEQFF
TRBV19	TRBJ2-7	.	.	TGTGCCAGTAGTATAGCGGGAACCGCCTACGAGCAGTACTTC	CASSIAGTAYEQYF
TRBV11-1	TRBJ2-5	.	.	TGTGCCAGCAGCTTAGCGGGGAATCGGGGGACCCAGTACTTC	CASSLAGNRGTQYF
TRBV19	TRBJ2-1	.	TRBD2	TGTGCCAGTAGTATGACCGGGACTAGCGGGAGCAATGAGCAGTTCTTC	CASSMTGTSGSNEQFF
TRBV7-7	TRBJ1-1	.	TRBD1	TGTGCTAGCAGCTCCGGGACAGGGAGGGAGCGGGCTTTCTTT	CASSSGTGRERAFF
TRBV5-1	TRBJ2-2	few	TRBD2	TGCGCCAGCAGCTTGGTCCCCCGGGACTACAGGAACACCGGGGAGCTGTTTTTT	CASSLVPRDYRNTGELFF
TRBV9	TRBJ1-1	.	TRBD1	TGTGCCAGCAGCGTGGGGCGGGACAGGAACACTGAAGCTTTCTTT	CASSVGRDRNTEAFF
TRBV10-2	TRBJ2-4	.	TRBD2	TGCGCCAGCAGTGAGTCGTATTGGAGGAGCGGGAGGGGTCGGGGAAACATTCAGTACTTC	CASSESYWRSGRGRGNIQYF
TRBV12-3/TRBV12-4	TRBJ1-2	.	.	TGTGCCAGCAGGTTACGGCACTATGGCTACACCTTC	CASRLRHYGYTF
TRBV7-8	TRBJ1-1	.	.	TGTGCCAGCAGCCCACTTGCAGGGGCGAACACTGAAGCTTTCTTT	CASSPLAGANTEAFF
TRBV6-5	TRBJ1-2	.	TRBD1	TGTGCCAGCAGCTTCCTTAGGGACAGCGGGGGCTACACCTTC	CASSFLRDSGGYTF
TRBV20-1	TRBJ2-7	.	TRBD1	TGCAGTGCCACCCCCACAGGGGAAAGGGGGTACGAGCAGTACTTC	CSATPTGERGYEQYF
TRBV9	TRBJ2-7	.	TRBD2	TGTGCCAGCAGCGTATCCCCCGCTAGCGGAAGCTACGAGCAGTACTTC	CASSVSPASGSYEQYF
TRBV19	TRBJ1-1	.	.	TGTGCCAGTAGTATTGGGGACGCTGAAGCTTTCTTT	CASSIGDAEAFF
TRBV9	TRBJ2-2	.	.	TGTGCCAGCAGCGTAGTAGGACTAAACACCGGGGAGCTGTTTTTT	CASSVVGLNTGELFF
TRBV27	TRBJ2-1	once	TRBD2	TGTGCCAGCGCCCCGCTAGCGGGGGGGCCCAATGAGCAGTTCTTC	CASAPLAGGPNEQFF
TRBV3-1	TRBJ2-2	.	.	TGTGCCAGCAGCCAAGGTGTCAGGGGATACACCGGGGAGCTGTTTTTT	CASSQGVRGYTGELFF